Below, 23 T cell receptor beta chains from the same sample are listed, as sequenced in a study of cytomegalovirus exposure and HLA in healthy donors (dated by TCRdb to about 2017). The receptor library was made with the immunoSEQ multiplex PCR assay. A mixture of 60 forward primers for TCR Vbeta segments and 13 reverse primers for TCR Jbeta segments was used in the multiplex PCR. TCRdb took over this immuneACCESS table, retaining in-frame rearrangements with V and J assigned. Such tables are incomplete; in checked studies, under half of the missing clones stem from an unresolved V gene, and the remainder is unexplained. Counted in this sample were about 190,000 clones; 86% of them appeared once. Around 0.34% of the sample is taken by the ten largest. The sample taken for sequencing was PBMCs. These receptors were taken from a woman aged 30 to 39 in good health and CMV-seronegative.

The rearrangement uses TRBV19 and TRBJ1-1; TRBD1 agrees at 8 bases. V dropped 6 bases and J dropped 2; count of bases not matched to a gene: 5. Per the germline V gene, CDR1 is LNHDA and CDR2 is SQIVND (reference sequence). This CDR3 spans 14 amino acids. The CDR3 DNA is TGTGCCAGTAGCCAGACAGGGGACAACACTGAAGCTTTCTTT. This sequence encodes CASSQTGDNTEAFF.

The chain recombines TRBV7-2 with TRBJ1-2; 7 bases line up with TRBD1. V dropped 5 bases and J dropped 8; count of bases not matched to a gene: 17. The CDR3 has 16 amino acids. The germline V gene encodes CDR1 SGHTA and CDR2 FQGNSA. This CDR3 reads CASSPRTGKELWGYTF. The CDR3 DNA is TGTGCCAGCAGCCCTAGGACAGGAAAGGAGCTCTGGGGCTACACCTTC.

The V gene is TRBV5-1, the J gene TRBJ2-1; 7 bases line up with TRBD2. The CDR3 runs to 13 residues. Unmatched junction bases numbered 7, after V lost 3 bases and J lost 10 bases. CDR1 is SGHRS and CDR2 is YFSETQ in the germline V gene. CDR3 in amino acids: CASSWGGVGEQFF. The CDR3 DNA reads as TGCGCCAGCAGCTGGGGGGGGGTGGGAGAGCAGTTCTTC.

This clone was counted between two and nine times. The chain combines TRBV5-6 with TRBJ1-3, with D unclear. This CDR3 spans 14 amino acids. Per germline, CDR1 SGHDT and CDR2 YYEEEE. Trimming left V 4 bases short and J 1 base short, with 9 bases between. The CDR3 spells CASSLWRSGNTIYF. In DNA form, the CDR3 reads TGTGCCAGCAGCCTCTGGAGGTCTGGAAACACCATATATTTT. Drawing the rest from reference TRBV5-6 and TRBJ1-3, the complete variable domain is DAGVTQSPTHLIKTRGQQVTLRCSPKSGHDTVSWYQQALGQGPQFIFQYYEEEERQRGNFPDRFSGHQFPNYSSELNVNALLLGDSALYLCASSLWRSGNTIYFGEGSWLTVV.

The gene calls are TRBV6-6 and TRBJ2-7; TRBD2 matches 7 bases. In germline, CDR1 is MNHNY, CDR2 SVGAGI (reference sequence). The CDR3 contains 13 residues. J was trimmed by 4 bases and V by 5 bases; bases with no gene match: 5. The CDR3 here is CASSRDYPYEQYF. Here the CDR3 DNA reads TGTGCCAGCAGTCGGGACTACCCTTACGAGCAGTACTTC.

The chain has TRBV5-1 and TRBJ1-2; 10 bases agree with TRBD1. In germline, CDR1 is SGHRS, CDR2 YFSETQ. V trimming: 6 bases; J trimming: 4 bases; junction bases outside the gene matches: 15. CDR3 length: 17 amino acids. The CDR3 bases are TGCGCCAGCACCCCCGGGGGGACAGGGGCAAGGAGCTATGGCTACACCTTC. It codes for CASTPGGTGARSYGYTF.

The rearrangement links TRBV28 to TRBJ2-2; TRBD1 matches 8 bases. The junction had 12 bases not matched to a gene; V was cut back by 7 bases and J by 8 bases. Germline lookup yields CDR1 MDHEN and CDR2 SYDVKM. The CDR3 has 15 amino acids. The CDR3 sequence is CASTNPTGGRGELFF. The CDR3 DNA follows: TGTGCCAGCACCAATCCCACAGGGGGAAGGGGGGAGCTGTTTTTT.

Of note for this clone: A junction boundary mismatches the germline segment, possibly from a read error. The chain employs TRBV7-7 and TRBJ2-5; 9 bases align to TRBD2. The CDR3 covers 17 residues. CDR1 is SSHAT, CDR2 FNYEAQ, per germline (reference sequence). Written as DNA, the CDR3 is TGTGCTAGCAGCCTAGGACTAGCGAGGGGGGGACAAGAGACCCAGTACTTC. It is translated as CASSLGLARGGQETQYF.

CDR3 nucleotide sequence: TGTGCCAGCAGGGGGGACAGGGGGTATCAGCCCCAGCATTTT. Residues: CASRGDRGYQPQHF. The gene calls are TRBV2 and TRBJ1-5; 11 bases fit TRBD1. J was trimmed by 5 bases and V by 6 bases; bases with no gene match: 3. There are 14 residues in the CDR3. Per germline, CDR1 SNHLY and CDR2 FYNNEI.

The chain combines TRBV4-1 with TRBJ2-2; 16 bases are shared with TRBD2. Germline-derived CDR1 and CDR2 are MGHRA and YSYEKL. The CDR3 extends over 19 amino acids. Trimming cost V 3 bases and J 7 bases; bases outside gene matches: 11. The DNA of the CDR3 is TGCGCCAGCAGCCACCTAACCGGGACTAGCGGGGGGGCTTTCGGGGAGCTGTTTTTT. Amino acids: CASSHLTGTSGGAFGELFF.

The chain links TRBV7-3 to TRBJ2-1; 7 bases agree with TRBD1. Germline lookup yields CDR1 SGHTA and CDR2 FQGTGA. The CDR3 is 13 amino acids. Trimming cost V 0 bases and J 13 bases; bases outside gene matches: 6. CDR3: CASSLTGQGVQFF. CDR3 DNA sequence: TGTGCCAGCAGCTTAACGGGGCAGGGGGTCCAGTTCTTC.

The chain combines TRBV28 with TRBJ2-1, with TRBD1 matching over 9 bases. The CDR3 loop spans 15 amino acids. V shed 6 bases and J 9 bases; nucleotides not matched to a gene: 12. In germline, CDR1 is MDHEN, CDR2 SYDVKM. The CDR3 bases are TGTGCCAGCAGCCGAACAGGGGGCGGATTAGGTGAGCAGTTCTTC. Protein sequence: CASSRTGGGLGEQFF. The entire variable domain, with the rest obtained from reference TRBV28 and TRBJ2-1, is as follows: DVKVTQSSRYLVKRTGEKVFLECVQDMDHENMFWYRQDPGLGLRLIYFSYDVKMKEKGDIPEGYSVSREKKERFSLILESASTNQTSMYLCASSRTGGGLGEQFFGPGTRLTVL.

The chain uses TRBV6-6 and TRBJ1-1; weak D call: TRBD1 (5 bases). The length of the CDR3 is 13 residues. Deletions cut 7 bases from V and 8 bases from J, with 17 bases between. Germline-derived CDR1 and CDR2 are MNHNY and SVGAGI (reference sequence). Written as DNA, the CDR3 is TGTGCCAGCACCGCTACGGGACTTACAGAAGCTTTCTTT. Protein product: CASTATGLTEAFF.

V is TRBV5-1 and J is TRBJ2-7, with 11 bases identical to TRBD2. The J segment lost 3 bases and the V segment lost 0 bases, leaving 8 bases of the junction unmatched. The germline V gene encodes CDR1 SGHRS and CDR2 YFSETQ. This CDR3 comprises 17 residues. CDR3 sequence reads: CASSLERLAGGNYEQYF. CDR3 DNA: TGCGCCAGCAGCTTGGAGCGGCTAGCGGGGGGAAACTACGAGCAGTACTTC.

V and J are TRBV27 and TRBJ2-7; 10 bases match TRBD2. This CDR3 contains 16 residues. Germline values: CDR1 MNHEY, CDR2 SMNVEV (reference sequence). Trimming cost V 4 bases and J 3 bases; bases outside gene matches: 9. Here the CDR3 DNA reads TGTGCCAGCAGTTCCCCCAGCGGGAGGGCCGGCTACGAGCAGTACTTC. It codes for CASSSPSGRAGYEQYF.

This chain's CDR3 is CATMQGLRLSTDTQYF. The CDR3 nucleotides read TGTGCCACCATGCAGGGACTCAGACTGAGCACAGATACGCAGTATTTT. The rearrangement joins TRBV15 to TRBJ2-3, with D perhaps TRBD2 (6 bases). Trimming pared 7 bases from V and 0 bases from J, leaving 17 bases between. CDR3 length: 16 residues. From germline, CDR1 is LNHNV and CDR2 YYDKDF (reference sequence).

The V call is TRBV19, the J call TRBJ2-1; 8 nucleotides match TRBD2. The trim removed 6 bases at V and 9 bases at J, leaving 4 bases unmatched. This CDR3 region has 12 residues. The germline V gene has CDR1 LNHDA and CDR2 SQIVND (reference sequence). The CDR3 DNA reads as TGTGCCAGTAGGGCGGGGGGCAGTGAGCAGTTCTTC. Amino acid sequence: CASRAGGSEQFF.

Here the CDR3 reads CASSYPSGTNEQFF. The CDR3 DNA is TGTGCCAGCAGTTACCCTAGCGGGACCAATGAGCAGTTCTTC. The J gene is TRBJ2-1, the V gene TRBV6-6, with 9 bases fitting TRBD2. CDR1 is MNHNY, CDR2 SVGAGI, per germline (reference sequence). The trim removed 2 bases at V and 6 bases at J, leaving 2 bases unmatched. The CDR3 runs 14 residues.

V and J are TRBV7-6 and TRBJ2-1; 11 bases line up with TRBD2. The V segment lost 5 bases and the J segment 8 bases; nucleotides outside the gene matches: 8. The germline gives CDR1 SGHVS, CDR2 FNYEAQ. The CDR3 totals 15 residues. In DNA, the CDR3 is TGTGCCAGCAGCCCCACTAGCGGGAGTAGCTATGAGCAGTTCTTC. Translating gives CASSPTSGSSYEQFF.

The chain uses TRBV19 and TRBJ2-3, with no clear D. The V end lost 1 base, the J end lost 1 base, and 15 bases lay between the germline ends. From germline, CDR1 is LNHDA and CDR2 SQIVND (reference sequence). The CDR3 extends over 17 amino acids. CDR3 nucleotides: TGTGCCAGTAGTATAGTATTGGGCAGCACTCGCACAGATACGCAGTATTTT. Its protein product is CASSIVLGSTRTDTQYF.

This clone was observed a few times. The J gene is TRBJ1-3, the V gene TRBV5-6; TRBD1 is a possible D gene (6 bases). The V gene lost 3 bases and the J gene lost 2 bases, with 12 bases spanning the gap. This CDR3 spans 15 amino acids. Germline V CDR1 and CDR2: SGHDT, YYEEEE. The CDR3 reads CASSSLQGAGNTIYF. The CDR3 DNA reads TGTGCCAGCAGCTCTCTACAGGGCGCTGGAAACACCATATATTTT.

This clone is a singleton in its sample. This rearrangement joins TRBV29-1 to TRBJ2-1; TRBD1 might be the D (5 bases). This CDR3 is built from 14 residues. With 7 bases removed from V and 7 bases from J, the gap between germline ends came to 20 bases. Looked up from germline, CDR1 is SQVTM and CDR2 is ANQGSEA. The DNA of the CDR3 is TGCAGCGCCCATACATGGCTCAGGGTGAATGAGCAGTTCTTC. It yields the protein CSAHTWLRVNEQFF.

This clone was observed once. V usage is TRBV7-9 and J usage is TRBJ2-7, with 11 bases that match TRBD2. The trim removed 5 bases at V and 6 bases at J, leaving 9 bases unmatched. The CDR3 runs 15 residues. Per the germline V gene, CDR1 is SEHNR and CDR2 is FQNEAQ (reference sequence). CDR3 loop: CASSKRALAGGEQYF. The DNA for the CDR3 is TGTGCCAGCAGCAAAAGGGCCCTAGCGGGAGGCGAGCAGTACTTC.